Included here is one T cell receptor beta chain sequence, with context. There are 15 residues in the CDR3. With V trimmed by 1 base and J by 8 bases, 4 bases remained unmatched. Germline V gives CDR1 SGDLS, CDR2 YYNGEE. This specimen comes from a study of Ad26.COV2.S vaccination and SARS-CoV-2 variants. Only in-frame clones appear in the TCRdb table, and some are missing; sequencing was by immunoSEQ multiplex PCR. The repertoire consists of around 500,000 clones, with 80% to 90% occurring once and the leading ten covering 1.7%. The sample's treatment: about 20 received Ad26.COV2.S at low or high dose, single or two shots; 5 received placebo; per-sample allocation not given. Samples came from day 63 after the first vaccine or placebo injection. Whoever gave the sample was an adult aged 18-55 years in Boston.

The receptor comes from a person between 18 and 65 years old who received the Ad26.COV2.S COVID-19 vaccine or a placebo. Sequenced here: peripheral blood, sampled in a trial of Ad26.COV2.S vaccine versus placebo. The genes are TRBV9 and TRBJ2-1, with 12 bases identical to TRBD2. The CDR3: CASSVTSGRLDEQFF. The CDR3, as DNA: TGTGCCAGCAGCGTAACTAGCGGGAGGTTGGATGAGCAGTTCTTC.